The 30 T cell receptor beta chains below were found in one sample sequenced in a study of blood T cell repertoires in COVID-19. Here immunoSEQ multiplex PCR was the method, and the copy in TCRdb shows in-frame clones only, minus some. The table lists about 270,000 clones, 80% to 90% of them singletons. The sample was peripheral blood. Receptors were obtained from an elderly man with acute or convalescent COVID-19.

This chain uses TRBV11-2 with TRBJ2-7; 10 nucleotides line up with TRBD2. Per germline, CDR1 SGHAT and CDR2 FQNNGV. This CDR3 spans 14 amino acids. V was clipped by 5 bases and J by 3 bases; unmatched bases: 4. Here the CDR3 reads CASSPRLAGYEQYF. The DNA of the CDR3 is TGTGCCAGCAGCCCGCGACTAGCGGGCTACGAGCAGTACTTC.

V usage is TRBV4-1 and J usage is TRBJ2-5; 12 positions match TRBD2. This CDR3 has 17 amino acids. V lost 1 base to trimming and J lost 5 bases; unmatched junction nucleotides: 8. Germline CDR1 reads MGHRA; CDR2 reads YSYEKL. DNA of the CDR3: TGCGCCAGCAGCCAAGCGCCTAGCGGGGGGGCTTCTGAGACCCAGTACTTC. Amino acids: CASSQAPSGGASETQYF.

The chain uses TRBV27 and TRBJ2-1; possible D gene TRBD1, 6 bases. Germline V gene data show CDR1 as MNHEY and CDR2 as SMNVEV (reference sequence). The CDR3 covers 13 residues. V lost 2 bases and J lost 9, with 11 bases in between. The CDR3 is CASSLRGIGEQFF. As DNA, the CDR3 is TGTGCCAGCAGTTTAAGGGGGATCGGTGAGCAGTTCTTC.

This clone was counted a single time. The chain is built from TRBV5-1 and TRBJ2-1; 7 nucleotides line up with TRBD2. The V gene's germline CDR1 is SGHRS and CDR2 YFSETQ. The trim removed 1 base at V and 6 bases at J, leaving 7 bases unmatched. This CDR3 spans 15 amino acids. CDR3 protein: CASSLRQGGINEQFF. CDR3 nucleotides: TGCGCCAGCAGCTTGAGGCAGGGAGGGATCAATGAGCAGTTCTTC.

This clone was seen a single time. The rearrangement links TRBV2 to TRBJ1-1, with D perhaps matching TRBD1 (5 bases). The germline V gene has CDR1 SNHLY and CDR2 FYNNEI. CDR3 size: 13 residues. V was cut by 11 bases and J by 1 base, with 14 bases left in between. The CDR3 coding sequence is TGTGCCTCTAGCGGGGGGGAGAACACTGAAGCTTTCTTT. Residues: CASSGGENTEAFF.

V is TRBV27 and J is TRBJ2-7; weak D call: TRBD2 (6 bases). Trimming cost V 5 bases and J 4 bases, with 9 bases left between them. The CDR3 extends over 12 amino acids. CDR1 is MNHEY and CDR2 is SMNVEV in the germline V gene (reference sequence). This CDR3 reads CASSRDFYEQYF. The DNA of the CDR3 is TGTGCCAGCAGTAGGGACTTTTACGAGCAGTACTTC.

V and J are TRBV4-1 and TRBJ2-3; a possible D gene is TRBD2 (5 bases). This CDR3 region has 14 residues. From germline, CDR1 is MGHRA and CDR2 YSYEKL. The germline V and J ends were trimmed by 4 bases and 1 base, with 9 bases remaining between them. In DNA form, the CDR3 reads TGCGCCAGCAGCCGTGGACTTGGCACAGATACGCAGTATTTT. It codes for CASSRGLGTDTQYF.

This clone was recorded a few times. The chain uses TRBV18 and TRBJ2-7; tentatively, D is TRBD2 (6 bases). Germline V gene sequence: CDR1 KGHSH, CDR2 LQKENI. Trimming stripped 1 base from V and 0 bases from J, with 7 bases between. There are 14 residues in the CDR3. The CDR3 protein is CASSPRGDSYEQYF. CDR3 coding DNA: TGTGCCAGCTCACCACGGGGGGACTCCTACGAGCAGTACTTC.

The V and J genes are TRBV2 and TRBJ1-2, with 8 bases matching TRBD1. Germline CDR1 and CDR2: SNHLY and FYNNEI. The CDR3 consists of 15 residues. Germline trimming cut 8 bases from V and 0 bases from J; bases unmatched to any gene: 8. CDR3 nucleotides: TGTGCCAGCTGCCGAGACAGGGGAGCTAACTATGGCTACACCTTC. This encodes CASCRDRGANYGYTF.

The chain joins TRBV30 to TRBJ2-5, with D possibly being TRBD1 (6 bases). This CDR3 spans 15 amino acids. V lost 3 bases and J 5 bases, leaving 19 bases between the germline ends. Germline V gives CDR1 GTSNPN, CDR2 SVGIG (reference sequence). In DNA, the CDR3 is TGTGCCTGGAGACCGAAGACAGGTGGTTTCGAGACCCAGTACTTC. Its protein product is CAWRPKTGGFETQYF.

This clone has more than one count but fewer than ten. The chain combines TRBV27 with TRBJ2-3; maybe TRBD1 (6 bases). Germline V lookup: CDR1 MNHEY, CDR2 SMNVEV (reference sequence). The CDR3 length is 16 residues. Trimming shortened V by 6 bases and J by 4 bases, and 20 bases separated the two germline ends. The CDR3 nucleotides read TGTGCCAGCAGGCCGGGTTGGGGGCAAGTAGCAGATACGCAGTATTTT. Residues: CASRPGWGQVADTQYF.

This sequence joins TRBV5-1 and TRBJ2-1; 8 bases are shared with TRBD1. V lost 7 bases and J lost 0; bases outside the gene matches: 3. In germline, CDR1 is SGHRS, CDR2 YFSETQ. The CDR3 consists of 14 residues. For the CDR3, the DNA is TGCGCCAGCGGGACAGGCTCCTCCTACAATGAGCAGTTCTTC. Translation gives CASGTGSSYNEQFF. Complete variable domain (other parts from reference TRBV5-1 and TRBJ2-1): KAGVTQTPRYLIKTRGQQVTLSCSPISGHRSVSWYQQTPGQGLQFLFEYFSETQRNKGNFPGRFSGRQFSNSRSEMNVSTLELGDSALYLCASGTGSSYNEQFFGPGTRLTVL.

For this clone: Other DNA sequences in this specimen translate into the identical CDR3. The chain combines TRBV18 with TRBJ2-3; TRBD2 matches 13 bases. This CDR3 is built from 16 residues. Germline lookup yields CDR1 KGHSH and CDR2 LQKENI. V trimming: 5 bases; J trimming: 1 base; junction bases outside the gene matches: 3. The CDR3 protein is CASSTGLAGGTDTQYF. The CDR3 DNA sequence: TGTGCCAGCTCAACAGGACTAGCGGGGGGCACAGATACGCAGTATTTT.

The chain's CDR3 is CASSLSSGNNEQFF. CDR3 in DNA: TGCGCCAGCAGCTTGTCTAGCGGGAACAATGAGCAGTTCTTC. The chain links TRBV5-1 to TRBJ2-1; 9 bases line up with TRBD2. With V trimmed by 1 base and J by 5 bases, 1 base remained unmatched. Germline CDR1 is SGHRS and CDR2 is YFSETQ. The CDR3 covers 14 residues.

The V gene is TRBV7-2, the J gene TRBJ2-1; 11 bases align to TRBD2. V lost 5 bases, J lost 4 bases, and 4 bases stayed unmatched. CDR3 length: 15 residues. Germline loops: CDR1 SGHTA, CDR2 FQGNSA. CDR3 nucleotide sequence: TGTGCCAGCAGCCCCGGGACTAGCGGTTACAATGAGCAGTTCTTC. It encodes CASSPGTSGYNEQFF.

The chain links TRBV25-1 to TRBJ2-5; 7 bases align to TRBD2. The length of the CDR3 is 15 residues. Losses at the gene ends were 6 bases for V and 5 bases for J; bases not matched to a gene: 12. Germline values: CDR1 MGHDK, CDR2 SYGVNS. The CDR3 region has the DNA TGTGCCAGCAGCCCAAGGGGAGGGCGGTATGAGACCCAGTACTTC. Translated, it gives CASSPRGGRYETQYF.

The CDR3 is CASTRQGDSNQPQHF. The DNA for the CDR3 is TGTGCCAGCACCCGACAGGGCGATAGCAATCAGCCCCAGCATTTT. The chain uses TRBV2 and TRBJ1-5; 7 bases align to TRBD1. Germline CDR1 SNHLY, CDR2 FYNNEI. The CDR3 is 15 amino acids. V shed 7 bases and J 0 bases; nucleotides not matched to a gene: 6.

The chain carries TRBV20-1 and TRBJ2-2, with TRBD2 identical over 9 bases. The CDR3 runs to 15 residues. The germline V gene has CDR1 DFQATT and CDR2 SNEGSKA (reference sequence). V gave up 3 bases and J gave up 2 bases; unmatched junction bases: 4. CDR3 amino acids: CSASSSGRNTGELFF. Here the CDR3 DNA reads TGCAGTGCTAGTAGTAGCGGGAGAAACACCGGGGAGCTGTTTTTT.

This clone has only one observation. The chain joins TRBV6-5 to TRBJ2-7; 12 bases line up with TRBD2. J lost 7 bases, V lost 4 bases, and 11 bases had no gene match. This CDR3 is 16 amino acids long. The germline V gene encodes CDR1 MNHEY and CDR2 SVGAGI. The CDR3 bases are TGTGCCAGCAGTTTTATCCCTAGCGGGAGGGCGCGGGAGCAGTACTTC. Translation gives CASSFIPSGRAREQYF.

The gene calls are TRBV18 and TRBJ1-5, with D unresolved. Germline CDR1 reads KGHSH; CDR2 reads LQKENI. This CDR3 is 14 amino acids long. Trimming removed 3 bases at V and 5 bases at J, with 11 bases between. CDR3 sequence: CASSPRFLDQPQHF. For the CDR3, the DNA is TGTGCCAGCTCACCGAGGTTTTTAGATCAGCCCCAGCATTTT.

This chain joins TRBV5-6 and TRBJ1-4, with D tentatively TRBD1 (6 bases). From germline, CDR1 is SGHDT and CDR2 YYEEEE. This CDR3 has 15 residues. Between the trimmed V and J ends, which lost 3 bases and 8 bases, there was a span of 17 bases. The DNA for the CDR3 is TGTGCCAGCAGCTCGGATACAGGGTTCGGAGAAAAACTGTTTTTT. Translated, it gives CASSSDTGFGEKLFF.

The chain combines TRBV28 with TRBJ1-2, with D hard to call. The CDR3 is 14 amino acids. The germline V and J ends were trimmed by 2 bases and 5 bases, with 12 bases remaining between them. Germline CDR1 MDHEN, CDR2 SYDVKM. The CDR3 sequence is CASSLVEGGYGYTF. DNA of the CDR3: TGTGCCAGCAGTTTAGTGGAAGGAGGGTATGGCTACACCTTC.

The rearrangement links TRBV5-1 to TRBJ2-2; no firm D call. Trimming stripped 0 bases from V and 1 base from J, with 7 bases between. CDR3 length: 15 amino acids. Germline assignment: CDR1 SGHRS and CDR2 YFSETQ. CDR3 in DNA: TGCGCCAGCAGCTTGGGACACGTGAACACCGGGGAGCTGTTTTTT. This translates into CASSLGHVNTGELFF.

V and J are TRBV7-6 and TRBJ2-7, with a weak D call TRBD1 (6 bases). Germline V gene sequence: CDR1 SGHVS, CDR2 FNYEAQ. V shed 0 bases and J shed 4 bases, with 13 bases lying between them. The CDR3 runs to 15 residues. The CDR3 DNA follows: TGTGCCAGCAGCTTAGCGGCCGGGCAGGGGTACGAGCAGTACTTC. Its translation: CASSLAAGQGYEQYF.

The chain couples TRBV5-1 to TRBJ1-1; D possibly corresponds to TRBD1 (5 bases). This CDR3 is built from 17 residues. Germline V gene sequence: CDR1 SGHRS, CDR2 YFSETQ. Trimming shortened V by 4 bases and J by 0 bases, and 19 bases separated the two germline ends. The CDR3 region is CASSALAPTGMNTEAFF. CDR3 coding DNA: TGCGCCAGCAGCGCACTCGCCCCAACAGGAATGAACACTGAAGCTTTCTTT.

The chain uses TRBV7-8 and TRBJ1-5; 7 bases align to TRBD1. Trimming removed 5 bases from V and 1 base from J; junction bases left unmatched: 14. In germline, CDR1 is SGHVS, CDR2 FQNEAQ. The CDR3 contains 18 residues. The CDR3 sequence: CASSLRGTEGVSNQPQHF. The CDR3 DNA reads as TGTGCCAGCAGCCTCCGGGGGACAGAGGGTGTGAGCAATCAGCCCCAGCATTTT. The full variable domain, completed using reference TRBV7-8 and TRBJ1-5, is GAGVSQSPRYKVAKRGQDVALRCDPISGHVSLFWYQQALGQGPEFLTYFQNEAQLDKSGLPSDRFFAERPEGSVSTLKIQRTQQEDSAVYLCASSLRGTEGVSNQPQHFGDGTRLSIL.

The chain has TRBV6-1 and TRBJ2-5; 11 nucleotides agree with TRBD2. CDR1 MNHNS and CDR2 SASEGT come from the germline V gene. After removal of 3 bases from V and 4 bases from J, the junction contained 10 bases not matched to a gene. The CDR3 runs 17 residues. The CDR3 DNA reads TGTGCCAGCAGTGAGGGACTAGCGGTGGGACTGGGAGAGACCCAGTACTTC. It codes for CASSEGLAVGLGETQYF.

This rearrangement joins TRBV28 to TRBJ1-6; D call uncertain. The CDR3 sequence is 17 residues long. The V end was cut by 5 bases, the J end by 0 bases, with 14 bases between. Germline V gene lookup returns CDR1 MDHEN and CDR2 SYDVKM. The CDR3 DNA follows: TGTGCCAGCAGTCCTCCTAGGCGGAGCTCCTATAATTCACCCCTCCACTTT. It yields the protein CASSPPRRSSYNSPLHF.

V is TRBV28 and J is TRBJ1-1; 9 nucleotides line up with TRBD1. J lost 6 bases, V lost 5 bases, and 7 bases had no gene match. CDR3 length: 14 amino acids. Germline V gene sequence: CDR1 MDHEN, CDR2 SYDVKM. CDR3 region: CASSPGQGGAEAFF. In DNA form, the CDR3 reads TGTGCCAGCAGTCCGGGACAGGGTGGGGCTGAAGCTTTCTTT.

This clone has just one count. This chain uses TRBV27 with TRBJ1-6; maybe TRBD1 (6 bases). This CDR3 is built from 14 residues. Trimming removed 5 bases from V and 5 bases from J, with 10 bases in between. CDR1 is MNHEY and CDR2 is SMNVEV in the germline V gene (reference sequence). The CDR3 protein is CASSPGENNSPLHF. As DNA, the CDR3 is TGTGCCAGCAGTCCAGGGGAGAATAATTCACCCCTCCACTTT.